These T cell receptor beta chains were read from a single sample in a study of T-cell reconstitution after alpha-beta-depleted transplantation in children. In TCRdb, the PCR reads were re-called with MiXCR into one record per CDR3 protein. Of 140,000 to 150,000 distinct CDR3 sequences listed, around 9% are singletons. The sample was PBMCs, mostly from graft donor cells, taken 180 days after TCRalphabeta/CD19-depleted stem cell transplant. The receptors stem from a female patient between 2 and 10 years old who had a stem cell transplant for congenital amegakaryocytic thrombocytopenia, so the T cells may come from the graft donor. Each CDR3 is given with its conserved first and last residue. D genes are given only for firm matches. Clone size is not always given. Where it is, it says once, few, many or a class for expanded clones.

many	.	TRBV11-2	TRBJ2-7	CASTRGRGGYEQYF	TGTGCCAGCACCAGAGGTCGGGGCGGCTACGAGCAGTACTTC
few	.	TRBV5-1	TRBJ2-2	CASSFLGSANTGELFF	TGCGCCAGCAGCTTTTTGGGGTCAGCGAACACCGGGGAGCTGTTTTTT
few	TRBD2	TRBV20-1	TRBJ2-3	CSATTSGDTDTQYF	TGCAGTGCTACGACTAGCGGTGACACAGATACGCAGTATTTT
many	.	TRBV10-3	TRBJ1-5	CAIGSNQPQHF	TGTGCCATAGGTAGCAATCAGCCCCAGCATTTT
many	.	TRBV20-1	TRBJ2-5	CSARVLYQETQYF	TGCAGTGCTAGAGTTTTGTACCAAGAGACCCAGTACTTC
many	.	TRBV28	TRBJ1-6	CASSLGRGNSPLHF	TGTGCCAGCAGTTTAGGGAGGGGCAATTCACCCCTCCACTTT
few	TRBD2	TRBV20-1	TRBJ2-1	CSASGLAGVYNEQFF	TGCAGTGCTAGTGGGCTAGCGGGAGTTTACAATGAGCAGTTCTTC
.	.	TRBV4-2	TRBJ1-5	CASSQDWDQPQHF	TGTGCCAGCAGCCAAGATTGGGATCAGCCCCAGCATTTT
many	.	TRBV20-1	TRBJ2-3	CSAPSSVDTQYF	TGCAGTGCCCCCTCGAGTGTAGATACGCAGTATTTT
many	.	TRBV7-2	TRBJ1-2	CASSLRGSYGYTF	TGTGCCAGCAGCTTAAGGGGCAGCTATGGCTACACCTTC
many	.	TRBV12-3/TRBV12-4	TRBJ2-1	CASRTTAAGAHNEQFF	TGTGCCAGCAGGACCACTGCCGCGGGGGCTCACAATGAGCAGTTCTTC
few	.	TRBV7-2	TRBJ2-1	CASRREFDNEQFF	TGTGCCAGCCGACGGGAGTTCGACAATGAGCAGTTCTTC
many	.	TRBV29-1	TRBJ1-4	CSVEGAQREKLFF	TGCAGCGTTGAAGGGGCCCAACGGGAAAAACTGTTTTTT
many	.	TRBV28	TRBJ2-7	CASSLSGFRLYEQYF	TGTGCCAGCAGTTTAAGTGGATTTAGACTCTACGAGCAGTACTTC
many	.	TRBV5-1	TRBJ2-2	CASSLEPGTGELFF	TGCGCCAGCAGCTTGGAACCCGGGACCGGGGAGCTGTTTTTT
many	.	TRBV12-3/TRBV12-4	TRBJ1-5	CASSFKDFANQPQHF	TGTGCCAGCAGTTTCAAGGACTTCGCCAATCAGCCCCAGCATTTT
.	.	TRBV25-1	TRBJ2-7	CASSSPTWRQGF	TGTGCCAGCAGTTCCCCGACCTGGAGACAAGGATTC
many	.	TRBV6-4	TRBJ1-5	CASSVTTGTRGQPQHF	TGTGCCAGCAGTGTTACGACAGGAACAAGGGGGCAGCCCCAGCATTTT
many	.	TRBV11-2	TRBJ2-6	CASSTGPFEAASGANVLTF	TGTGCCAGCAGCACGGGACCTTTCGAAGCCGCCTCTGGGGCCAACGTCCTGACTTTC
many	TRBD2	TRBV9	TRBJ2-1	CASSVSTSGDNEQFF	TGTGCCAGCAGCGTAAGTACTAGCGGAGACAATGAGCAGTTCTTC
many	.	TRBV15	TRBJ1-2	CATSGENYGYTF	TGTGCCACCAGCGGTGAAAACTATGGCTACACCTTC
.	TRBD2	TRBV5-1	TRBJ2-5	CASSRKTSGRAEETQYF	TGCGCCAGCAGCCGGAAGACTAGCGGGAGGGCCGAGGAGACCCAGTACTTC
few	.	TRBV6-5	TRBJ1-5	CASSAAGQPQHF	TGTGCCAGCAGTGCAGCTGGACAGCCCCAGCATTTT
.	.	TRBV9	TRBJ2-7	CASSSRDPYEQYF	TGTGCCAGCAGCTCACGGGATCCCTACGAGCAGTACTTC
.	.	TRBV28	TRBJ1-5	CASSLHGASQPQHF	TGTGCCAGCAGTTTGCATGGAGCGAGCCAGCCCCAGCATTTT
many	.	TRBV20-1	TRBJ2-1	CSARGRGRWAYNEQFF	TGCAGTGCTAGAGGGAGGGGACGGTGGGCTTACAATGAGCAGTTCTTC
few	.	TRBV20-1	TRBJ2-1	CSASPARARARYNEQFF	TGCAGTGCTAGCCCTGCCCGGGCCAGGGCGAGATACAATGAGCAGTTCTTC
.	TRBD2	TRBV9	TRBJ2-1	CASSVTLAGSSYNEQFF	TGTGCCAGCAGCGTCACCCTAGCGGGAAGCTCCTACAATGAGCAGTTCTTC
.	TRBD2	TRBV11-2	TRBJ2-6	CASNKGLAGGHSGANVLTF	TGTGCCAGCAACAAAGGGCTAGCGGGGGGACACTCTGGGGCCAACGTCCTGACTTTC
many	.	TRBV9	TRBJ2-7	CASSVNPISYEQYF	TGTGCCAGCAGCGTGAACCCCATCTCCTACGAGCAGTACTTC
few	.	TRBV11-2	TRBJ1-4	CASSPRTDEKLFF	TGTGCCAGCAGCCCTCGGACAGACGAAAAACTGTTTTTT
.	.	TRBV28	TRBJ2-2	CASRKPHVGTLNTGELFF	TGTGCCAGCAGAAAACCTCATGTGGGTACCCTCAACACCGGGGAGCTGTTTTTT
.	TRBD1	TRBV12-3/TRBV12-4	TRBJ2-3	CASSFGDRGRFSSTDTQYF	TGTGCCAGCAGTTTTGGGGACAGGGGGCGTTTTTCAAGCACAGATACGCAGTATTTT
many	.	TRBV29-1	TRBJ2-5	CSASAWGFETQYF	TGCAGCGCCTCAGCCTGGGGATTCGAGACCCAGTACTTC
many	TRBD2	TRBV6-1	TRBJ2-6	CASSKMTSGPSSGANVLTF	TGTGCCAGCAGTAAGATGACTAGCGGGCCCAGCTCTGGGGCCAACGTCCTGACTTTC